This T cell receptor (beta chain) originates from a study of tissue T cells after allogeneic stem cell transplantation. Documented time point: mouse harvest day 7 after allogeneic transplant. Each mouse received 10^7 T-cell-depleted marrow cells plus 10^6 splenic CD5+ T cells by tail vein. As for this clone: Gene labels here are mouse ones. Read sequence stops 1 residue before the CDR3 end, and the germline J gene provides the missing end.

The data were produced by immunoSEQ multiplex PCR, yet TCRdb's version contains in-frame clones alone and is incomplete. The sample holds over 5,500 clones, 46% seen once. The CDR3 is made up of 16 amino acids. The germline CDR1 and CDR2 sequences are LGHDT and YNNKQL (reference sequence). J gave up 1 base and V 5 bases, and 3 bases lay outside the gene matches. Sequencing was done on a sample of skin. The chain joins TRBV4 to TRBJ2-3; TRBD2 agrees at 13 bases. The sequence came from a female BALB/c mouse given C57BL/6 T cells with graft-versus-host disease after an allogeneic hematopoietic cell transplant. CDR3 sequence reads: CASSPDWGGGAETLYF. The CDR3 DNA, read in part, is TGTGCCAGCAGCCCGGACTGGGGGGGCGGTGCAGAAACGCTGTAT.